This is a list of T cell receptor beta chains from one sample in a study of beta chain features in type 1 diabetes. Using immunoSEQ multiplex PCR, the repertoire was profiled, and TCRdb retains in-frame clones only, with some absent. The profile shows around 160,000 clones, almost 65% of them singletons. The sample consisted of naive CD4+ T cells from blood. The receptor source for this set is a young man with type 1 diabetes. Both conserved end residues are part of each CDR3. A D gene is named only where the DNA matches it firmly. Size is omitted from some rows. Given values are once, few, many or a class for expanded clones.

abundance | d_gene | j_gene | v_gene | CDR3aa | CDR3nt
NA | NA | TRBJ2-5 | TRBV10-3 | CAISENPFAGSGGQETQYF | TGTGCCATCAGTGAGAACCCCTTCGCAGGCAGTGGGGGACAAGAGACCCAGTACTTC
few | NA | TRBJ2-3 | TRBV30 | CACAVENTDTQYF | TGTGCCTGTGCCGTTGAAAACACAGATACGCAGTATTTT
NA | NA | TRBJ1-1 | TRBV7-9 | CASLPLGNTEAFF | TGTGCCAGCCTCCCGTTGGGGAACACTGAAGCTTTCTTT
once | TRBD2 | TRBJ2-3 | TRBV27 | CASSSLAGGSTDTQYF | TGTGCCAGCAGTAGCCTAGCGGGGGGCTCCACAGATACGCAGTATTTT
NA | NA | TRBJ2-3 | TRBV10-3 | CAISEQGTDTQYF | TGTGCCATCAGTGAGCAGGGCACAGATACGCAGTATTTT
NA | NA | TRBJ2-1 | TRBV2 | CASSGDFSYNEQFF | TGTGCCAGCAGTGGGGACTTCTCCTACAATGAGCAGTTCTTC
NA | NA | TRBJ2-3 | TRBV6-5 | CASSMDREGPDTQYF | TGTGCCAGCAGCATGGACAGGGAGGGCCCAGATACGCAGTATTTT
NA | NA | TRBJ2-3 | TRBV13 | CASSLDGRGTDTQYF | TGTGCCAGCAGCTTAGATGGCAGGGGCACAGATACGCAGTATTTT
NA | NA | TRBJ1-6 | TRBV6-5 | CASRAGFHNSPLHF | TGTGCCAGCAGGGCAGGGTTCCATAATTCACCCCTCCACTTT
NA | NA | TRBJ2-3 | TRBV9 | CASSASPSRGDTQYF | TGTGCCAGCAGCGCCTCCCCCAGCAGAGGAGATACGCAGTATTTT
NA | NA | TRBJ2-3 | TRBV28 | CASSFRGSGTDTQYF | TGTGCCAGCAGTTTCAGGGGTTCGGGGACAGATACGCAGTATTTT
NA | TRBD2 | TRBJ2-1 | TRBV7-9 | CASSLALLAGHYNEQFF | TGTGCCAGCAGCTTAGCGCTACTAGCGGGGCACTACAATGAGCAGTTCTTC
NA | NA | TRBJ1-1 | TRBV25-1 | CASSEPGSWNTEAFF | TGTGCCAGCAGTGAACCGGGTTCGTGGAACACTGAAGCTTTCTTT
NA | NA | TRBJ2-3 | TRBV10-3 | CAISDPRARSTDTQYF | TGTGCCATCAGTGACCCCAGGGCAAGGAGCACAGATACGCAGTATTTT
NA | NA | TRBJ2-1 | TRBV7-8 | CASSLATGQQFF | TGTGCCAGCAGCTTGGCGACAGGCCAGCAGTTCTTC
NA | NA | TRBJ2-3 | TRBV25-1 | CASRASSSTDTQYF | TGTGCCAGCCGAGCCAGTTCTAGCACAGATACGCAGTATTTT
NA | NA | TRBJ2-3 | TRBV29-1 | CSVSGGGPGTDTQYF | TGCAGCGTCTCAGGAGGAGGCCCCGGCACAGATACGCAGTATTTT
NA | TRBD1 | TRBJ2-7 | TRBV9 | CASSPRQGLSYEQYF | TGTGCCAGCAGCCCCCGACAGGGGCTCTCCTACGAGCAGTACTTC
NA | NA | TRBJ2-1 | TRBV7-9 | CASSPPYNRDNEQFF | TGTGCCAGCAGCCCCCCTTATAACAGGGACAATGAGCAGTTCTTC
NA | TRBD2 | TRBJ2-1 | TRBV5-6 | CASRNSGGDNEQFF | TGTGCCAGCAGGAATAGCGGGGGAGACAATGAGCAGTTCTTC
NA | NA | TRBJ2-3 | TRBV7-9 | CASGVGSPDTQYF | TGTGCCAGCGGGGTGGGGAGTCCAGATACGCAGTATTTT
NA | NA | TRBJ2-3 | TRBV7-9 | CASSRGRSSTDTQYF | TGTGCCAGCAGCCGTGGACGGAGTAGCACAGATACGCAGTATTTT
NA | NA | TRBJ1-2 | TRBV28 | CASSPTPYGYTF | TGTGCCAGCAGCCCAACCCCCTATGGCTACACCTTC
few | TRBD2 | TRBJ2-5 | TRBV4-3 | CASSQQKTSGAETQYF | TGCGCCAGCAGCCAACAGAAGACTAGCGGGGCGGAGACCCAGTACTTC
NA | TRBD2 | TRBJ2-3 | TRBV30 | CAWRGLAGAGDTQYF | TGTGCCTGGAGGGGACTAGCGGGGGCTGGAGATACGCAGTATTTT
few | NA | TRBJ2-5 | TRBV29-1 | CSVDRLGVVETQYF | TGCAGCGTTGATCGCCTGGGGGTTGTTGAGACCCAGTACTTC
NA | NA | TRBJ2-7 | TRBV29-1 | CSVELGEQYF | TGCAGCGTTGAACTGGGCGAGCAGTACTTC
NA | NA | TRBJ1-3 | TRBV9 | CASSVATAGRRDTIYF | TGTGCCAGCAGCGTAGCTACGGCAGGCCGTCGTGACACCATATATTTT
NA | NA | TRBJ2-7 | TRBV27 | CASSVRDTGEQYF | TGTGCCAGCAGTGTCCGGGACACTGGCGAGCAGTACTTC
NA | NA | TRBJ1-1 | TRBV6-5 | CASSYSGGNTEAFF | TGTGCCAGCAGTTACTCCGGAGGGAACACTGAAGCTTTCTTT
few | NA | TRBJ1-1 | TRBV30 | CAWSVLLIADVNTEAFF | TGTGCCTGGAGTGTATTATTAATTGCAGACGTGAACACTGAAGCTTTCTTT
NA | NA | TRBJ2-1 | TRBV9 | CASSPQGQNGYNEQFF | TGTGCCAGCAGCCCCCAGGGCCAAAACGGCTACAATGAGCAGTTCTTC
NA | NA | TRBJ2-5 | TRBV9 | CASSVVTGEGRETQYF | TGTGCCAGCAGCGTAGTAACGGGTGAGGGGAGAGAGACCCAGTACTTC
NA | NA | TRBJ2-6 | TRBV30 | CAWGSGTSGANVLTF | TGTGCCTGGGGATCCGGGACCTCTGGGGCCAACGTCCTGACTTTC
NA | TRBD2 | TRBJ2-5 | TRBV13 | CASSLSTGGQETQYF | TGTGCCAGCAGCTTGAGCACGGGGGGGCAAGAGACCCAGTACTTC
NA | NA | TRBJ2-1 | TRBV29-1 | CSVETWGDEQFF | TGCAGCGTTGAGACATGGGGGGATGAGCAGTTCTTC
NA | NA | TRBJ2-4 | TRBV5-6 | CASSFSSRGYNIQYF | TGTGCCAGCAGCTTTAGCTCGAGGGGGTACAACATTCAGTACTTC